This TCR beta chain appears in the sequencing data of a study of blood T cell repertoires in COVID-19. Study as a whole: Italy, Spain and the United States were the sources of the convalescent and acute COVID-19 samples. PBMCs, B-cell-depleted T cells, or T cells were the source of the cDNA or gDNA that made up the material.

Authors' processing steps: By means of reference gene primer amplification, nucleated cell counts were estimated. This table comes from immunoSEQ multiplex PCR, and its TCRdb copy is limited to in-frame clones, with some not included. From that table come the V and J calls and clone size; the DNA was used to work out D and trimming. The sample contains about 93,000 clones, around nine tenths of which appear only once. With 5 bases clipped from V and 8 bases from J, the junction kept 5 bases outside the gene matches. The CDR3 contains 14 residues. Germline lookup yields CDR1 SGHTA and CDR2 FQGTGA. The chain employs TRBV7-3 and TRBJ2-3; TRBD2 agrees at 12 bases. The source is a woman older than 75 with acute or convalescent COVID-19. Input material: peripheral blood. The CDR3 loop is CASSLAGGPGTQYF. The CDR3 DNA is TGTGCCAGCAGCCTAGCGGGGGGGCCGGGTACGCAGTATTTT. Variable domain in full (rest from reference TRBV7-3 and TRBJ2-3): GAGVSQTPSNKVTEKGKYVELRCDPISGHTALYWYRQSLGQGPEFLIYFQGTGAADDSGLPNDRFFAVRPEGSVSTLKIQRTERGDSAVYLCASSLAGGPGTQYFGPGTRLTVL.